The 18 T cell receptor beta chains below were found in one sample sequenced in a study of blood T cell repertoires in COVID-19. This table comes from immunoSEQ multiplex PCR, and its TCRdb copy is limited to in-frame clones, with some not included. The repertoire consists of about 220,000 clones, with approximately 83% occurring once and the leading ten covering around 2.3%. The specimen sequenced was peripheral blood. These receptors came from a woman in her forties with active or convalescent COVID-19.

CDR3 sequence (DNA): TGTGCCATCGAAAGAACTAGCGGCGCCTACGAGCAGTACTTC. It translates to CAIERTSGAYEQYF. The rearrangement uses TRBV6-5 and TRBJ2-7; 8 nucleotides match TRBD2. Germline V gives CDR1 MNHEY, CDR2 SVGAGI. The CDR3 spans 14 residues. The trim removed 10 bases at V and 2 bases at J, leaving 10 bases unmatched.

This chain links TRBV11-3 with TRBJ1-5; D is unclear. Germline V lookup: CDR1 SGHNT, CDR2 YENEEA. There are 19 residues in the CDR3. Trimming took 0 bases from V and 0 from J, leaving 18 bases between them. CDR3 loop: CASSLDPGPPVYSNQPQHF. The DNA for the CDR3 is TGTGCCAGCAGCTTAGATCCGGGTCCTCCAGTTTATAGCAATCAGCCCCAGCATTTT.

CDR3 in amino acids: CASSVAGESTEAFF. The CDR3 DNA sequence: TGTGCCAGCAGCGTAGCTGGGGAGTCCACTGAAGCTTTCTTT. The rearrangement joins TRBV9 to TRBJ1-1; D not certain. The length of the CDR3 is 14 residues. CDR1 is SGDLS, CDR2 YYNGEE, per germline. Trimming removed 0 bases from V and 4 bases from J, with 10 bases in between.

V and J are TRBV29-1 and TRBJ2-7; possibly TRBD1 for D (5 bases). V lost 6 bases, J lost 0 bases, and 12 bases lay in between. Germline V gene lookup returns CDR1 SQVTM and CDR2 ANQGSEA. The CDR3 totals 13 residues. The chain's CDR3 is CSVRQRSSYEQYF. The DNA for the CDR3 is TGCAGCGTCAGACAGCGAAGCTCCTACGAGCAGTACTTC.

The chain combines TRBV3-1 (or the pseudogene TRBV3-2) with TRBJ1-6, with 8 bases identical to TRBD1. Germline values: CDR1 LGHDT, CDR2 YNNKEL (reference sequence). This CDR3 region has 14 residues. The trim removed 3 bases at V and 10 bases at J, leaving 5 bases unmatched. This CDR3 is CASSHRGRESPLHF. CDR3 DNA sequence: TGTGCCAGCAGCCACAGGGGGCGGGAATCACCCCTCCACTTT.

This clone was observed a single time. The CDR3 sequence is CASSPRGAGAFF. CDR3 nucleotides: TGTGCCAGCAGCCCCCGGGGGGCAGGGGCTTTCTTT. The chain joins TRBV11-2 to TRBJ1-1, with a possible D match to TRBD1 (6 bases). CDR1 and CDR2 (germline): SGHAT, FQNNGV. V shed 5 bases and J shed 11 bases, with 15 bases lying between them. This CDR3 comprises 12 residues.

V usage is TRBV5-1 and J usage is TRBJ2-1, with 10 bases aligning to TRBD1. Germline CDR1 is SGHRS and CDR2 is YFSETQ. V was clipped by 0 bases and J by 7 bases; unmatched bases: 4. CDR3 size: 15 residues. CDR3 amino acids: CASSLVGQGGNEQFF. DNA of the CDR3: TGCGCCAGCAGCTTGGTTGGACAGGGGGGGAATGAGCAGTTCTTC.

This chain joins TRBV10-3 and TRBJ2-7; 10 bases line up with TRBD1. V shed 7 bases, J shed 3 bases, and the junction held 6 bases outside the gene matches. The CDR3 extends over 14 amino acids. CDR1 ENHRY and CDR2 SYGVKD come from the germline V gene. The CDR3 loop reads CAITDRTGGYEQYF. The DNA for the CDR3 is TGTGCCATCACCGACCGGACAGGGGGCTACGAGCAGTACTTC.

This clone was observed a single time. The J gene is TRBJ1-6, the V gene TRBV7-3, with a possible D match to TRBD1 (6 bases). V lost 3 bases and J lost 10, with 10 bases in between. Looked up from germline, CDR1 is SGHTA and CDR2 is FQGTGA. This CDR3 contains 13 residues. CDR3 in amino acids: CASSFGQTSPLHF. The DNA of the CDR3 is TGTGCCAGCAGCTTCGGACAGACATCACCCCTCCACTTT.

The J gene is TRBJ2-3, the V gene TRBV30; TRBD2 is a possible D gene (5 bases). Germline loops: CDR1 GTSNPN, CDR2 SVGIG (reference sequence). The V gene lost 4 bases and the J gene lost 7 bases, with 24 bases spanning the gap. CDR3 size: 16 residues. Written as DNA, the CDR3 is TGTGCCTGGACCGAACCAGGACTCACGTTCCAAAATACGCAGTATTTT. As protein: CAWTEPGLTFQNTQYF.

This rearrangement joins TRBV24-1 to TRBJ1-5; D ambiguous. The V and J ends lost 10 bases and 2 bases respectively, with 11 bases between them. The CDR3 covers 13 residues. CDR1 KGHDR and CDR2 SFDVKD come from the germline V gene. CDR3 protein: CATQRGGNQPQHF. The CDR3 DNA reads TGTGCCACTCAGAGAGGTGGCAATCAGCCCCAGCATTTT.

V is TRBV6-5 and J is TRBJ2-5; tentatively, D is TRBD1 (5 bases). The length of the CDR3 is 15 residues. Per germline, CDR1 MNHEY and CDR2 SVGAGI. Trimming removed 6 bases from V and 4 bases from J, with 18 bases in between. The CDR3 region is CASSNPNQGGETQYF. The DNA for the CDR3 is TGTGCCAGCAGCAACCCCAATCAGGGTGGAGAGACCCAGTACTTC.

The J gene is TRBJ2-3, the V gene TRBV2, with 9 nucleotides matching TRBD2. This CDR3 comprises 15 residues. Trimming removed 9 bases from V and 4 bases from J; junction bases left unmatched: 11. Germline V gene data show CDR1 as SNHLY and CDR2 as FYNNEI. DNA of the CDR3: TGTGCCAGGGCCCCCCTAGGACTAGCGCCAGATACGCAGTATTTT. Protein: CARAPLGLAPDTQYF.

A single count supports this clone. The V gene is TRBV10-2, the J gene TRBJ1-2, with 7 bases aligning to TRBD1. CDR3 length: 14 residues. The V and J ends lost 7 bases and 2 bases, in that order; junction bases with no gene match: 7. Germline V gene lookup returns CDR1 WSHSY and CDR2 SAAADI. This CDR3 reads CASTRTGRNYGYTF. The DNA for the CDR3 is TGCGCCAGCACAAGGACAGGACGGAACTATGGCTACACCTTC.

The chain carries TRBV24-1 and TRBJ1-2; tentatively, D is TRBD1 (6 bases). The CDR3 has 14 residues. CDR1 is KGHDR and CDR2 is SFDVKD in the germline V gene. Trimming took 1 base from V and 8 from J, leaving 13 bases between them. CDR3 loop: CATSDFGQGRGYTF. Here the CDR3 DNA reads TGTGCCACCAGTGATTTTGGGCAGGGGAGAGGCTACACCTTC.

The CDR3 sequence: CASSLTDEKLFF. The CDR3 region has the DNA TGTGCCAGCAGTTTGACAGATGAAAAACTGTTTTTT. V is TRBV2 and J is TRBJ1-4; tentatively, D is TRBD1 (5 bases). The germline CDR1 and CDR2 sequences are SNHLY and FYNNEI. The CDR3 length is 12 residues. Trimming stripped 5 bases from V and 6 bases from J, with 7 bases between.

The chain carries TRBV4-1 and TRBJ1-1, with 7 bases matching TRBD1. The CDR3 sequence is 16 residues long. Unmatched junction bases numbered 8, after V lost 3 bases and J lost 1 base. Germline V gene sequence: CDR1 MGHRA, CDR2 YSYEKL. The CDR3 region is CASSHAVDRANTEAFF. As DNA, the CDR3 is TGCGCCAGCAGCCACGCCGTAGACAGGGCGAACACTGAAGCTTTCTTT.

The chain employs TRBV2 and TRBJ1-5; 9 nucleotides match TRBD1. The CDR3 runs to 14 residues. CDR1 and CDR2 (germline): SNHLY, FYNNEI. The J segment lost 2 bases and the V segment lost 6 bases, leaving 2 bases of the junction unmatched. CDR3 coding DNA: TGTGCCAGCAGCGGGACAGGGCGCAATCAGCCCCAGCATTTT. Protein: CASSGTGRNQPQHF.